This TCR beta chain came from a study of sequential checkpoint blockade in melanoma. Study information: Each arm's sequence ended with maintenance nivolumab.

This clone was counted between two and nine times. Stated treatment: randomized to nivolumab then ipilimumab (arm A) or the reverse (arm B). No patient had prior DNA-damaging chemotherapy. Sorted cells were live CD3+CD8+, lacking CD19 and CD56, from PBMCs. The assay was immunoSEQ multiplex PCR, and TCRdb's table has in-frame clones only and misses some. The sample has over 25,000 clones, roughly 80% seen once. The CDR3 consists of 12 residues. Germline lookup yields CDR1 MNHEY and CDR2 SMNVEV (reference sequence). V was pared by 6 bases and J by 7 bases, with 12 bases between. Sequencing used CD8+ T cells sorted from blood (inferred from file names), obtained from a patient given nivolumab and ipilimumab in sequence. The sequence derives from a human donor with melanoma. V and J are TRBV27 and TRBJ1-2, with D possibly being TRBD1 (6 bases). The chain's CDR3 is CASRTLGAGYTF. CDR3 DNA sequence: TGTGCCAGCAGAACTCTGGGGGCTGGCTACACCTTC.